This passage covers 8 T cell receptor beta chains from one sample sequenced in a study of T cells after posttransplantation cyclophosphamide. Here immunoSEQ multiplex PCR was the method, and the copy in TCRdb shows in-frame clones only, minus some. Recorded here are around 10,000 clones, none singletons. A marrow graft followed busulfan-fludarabine conditioning, with cyclophosphamide on days +3 and +4. This material consisted of PBMCs, taken after allogeneic stem cell transplant with posttransplant cyclophosphamide. These receptors were obtained from a female patient in her thirties or forties who received an allogeneic stem cell transplant from a related donor, was CMV-positive, and had no GVHD. Some T cells may be provided by the graft donor.

This clone was detected many times. CDR3 protein: CASSAWSETDTQYF. CDR3 in DNA: TGTGCCAGCAGCGCCTGGTCGGAGACAGATACGCAGTATTTT. V is TRBV5-4 and J is TRBJ2-3; D is ambiguous. The CDR3 consists of 14 residues. V was shortened by 4 bases and J by 3 bases, with 12 bases between the two germline ends. The germline V gene encodes CDR1 SGHNT and CDR2 YYREEE (reference sequence).

This clone was counted many times. The J gene is TRBJ2-7, the V gene TRBV5-1, with 9 bases identical to TRBD1. The CDR3 has 15 residues. J was trimmed by 3 bases and V by 4 bases; bases with no gene match: 8. Per the germline V gene, CDR1 is SGHRS and CDR2 is YFSETQ. This chain's CDR3 is CASSGGQGSSYEQYF. CDR3 bases: TGCGCCAGCAGCGGCGGACAGGGGAGTAGCTACGAGCAGTACTTC.

There are many counts of this clone. V usage is TRBV7-6 and J usage is TRBJ2-7, with 14 bases that match TRBD2. Trimming removed 0 bases from V and 6 bases from J; junction bases left unmatched: 10. This CDR3 region has 18 residues. The germline V gene encodes CDR1 SGHVS and CDR2 FNYEAQ. The CDR3 nucleotides are TGTGCCAGCAGCTTAGCCGGGACTAGCGGGAGCCCTTATTCCGAGCAGTACTTC. Translating gives CASSLAGTSGSPYSEQYF.

This clone has ten or more counts. The chain uses TRBV18 and TRBJ2-7; 10 bases line up with TRBD1. Trimming removed 5 bases from V and 3 bases from J; junction bases left unmatched: 7. Looked up from germline, CDR1 is KGHSH and CDR2 is LQKENI. This CDR3 has 15 residues. Written as DNA, the CDR3 is TGTGCCAGCTCAGTACCGGGACAGGGGAACTACGAGCAGTACTTC. This translates into CASSVPGQGNYEQYF.

This clone occurred many times. The CDR3 is CASPKKGWATPGELFF. The CDR3 DNA sequence: TGTGCCAGCCCAAAAAAAGGTTGGGCGACGCCCGGGGAGCTGTTTTTT. The chain couples TRBV7-9 to TRBJ2-2; D unresolved. Trimming pared 8 bases from V and 6 bases from J, leaving 22 bases between. CDR3 length: 16 amino acids. Germline V gives CDR1 SEHNR, CDR2 FQNEAQ (reference sequence).

This clone came up many times. CDR3 sequence: CASSLGLARAEQFF. The CDR3 bases are TGTGCCAGCAGCTTAGGACTAGCTCGAGCTGAGCAGTTCTTC. The gene calls are TRBV7-8 and TRBJ2-1; 7 bases are a match to TRBD2. CDR1 is SGHVS, CDR2 FQNEAQ, per germline. This CDR3 is built from 14 residues. V shed 1 base and J 9 bases; nucleotides not matched to a gene: 6.

This clone was counted ten times or more. The chain couples TRBV6-5 to TRBJ1-1; maybe TRBD1 (5 bases). The CDR3 contains 15 residues. The ends were cut back, 2 bases at V and 4 bases at J, with 14 bases in the middle. Germline V lookup: CDR1 MNHEY, CDR2 SVGAGI. CDR3: CASSYREGSVTEAFF. The CDR3 region has the DNA TGTGCCAGCAGTTACAGGGAGGGGTCGGTCACTGAAGCTTTCTTT.

This clone was observed many times. This rearrangement joins TRBV19 to TRBJ2-6; the D gene is possibly TRBD1 (6 bases). Germline V lookup: CDR1 LNHDA, CDR2 SQIVND (reference sequence). V lost 3 bases, J lost 2 bases, and 17 bases lay in between. This CDR3 has 18 residues. DNA of the CDR3: TGTGCCAGTAGTATCAGGCAGGGGAAGGGAACTGGGGCCAACGTCCTGACTTTC. This gives the protein CASSIRQGKGTGANVLTF.